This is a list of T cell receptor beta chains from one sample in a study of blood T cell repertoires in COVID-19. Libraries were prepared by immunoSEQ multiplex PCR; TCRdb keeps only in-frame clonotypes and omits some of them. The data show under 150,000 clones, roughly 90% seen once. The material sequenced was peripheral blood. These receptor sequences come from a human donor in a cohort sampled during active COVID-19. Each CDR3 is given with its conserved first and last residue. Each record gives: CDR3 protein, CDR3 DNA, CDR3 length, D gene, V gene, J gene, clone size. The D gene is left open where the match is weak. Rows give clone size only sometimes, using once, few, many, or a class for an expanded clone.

cdr3_aa: CASSSGQFQETQYF
cdr3_nt: TGCGCCAGCAGCTCGGGACAGTTTCAAGAGACCCAGTACTTC
cdr3_length: 14
d_call: TRBD1
v_call: TRBV5-1
j_call: TRBJ2-5
clone_size: .

cdr3_aa: CASSQTGDPDTQYF
cdr3_nt: TGCGCCAGCAGCCAAACGGGGGACCCAGATACGCAGTATTTT
cdr3_length: 14
d_call: .
v_call: TRBV4-1
j_call: TRBJ2-3
clone_size: .

cdr3_aa: CASSRMAGQGETQYF
cdr3_nt: TGTGCCAGCAGCCGGATGGCAGGGCAAGGAGAGACCCAGTACTTC
cdr3_length: 15
d_call: .
v_call: TRBV7-9
j_call: TRBJ2-5
clone_size: .

cdr3_aa: CASSSRAARDTREAFF
cdr3_nt: TGTGCCAGCAGCTCTAGGGCTGCACGGGACACCCGGGAAGCTTTCTTT
cdr3_length: 16
d_call: .
v_call: TRBV7-2
j_call: TRBJ1-1
clone_size: .

cdr3_aa: CASSLGQGSSYEQYF
cdr3_nt: TGCGCCAGCAGCTTGGGACAGGGAAGTTCCTACGAGCAGTACTTC
cdr3_length: 15
d_call: TRBD1
v_call: TRBV5-1
j_call: TRBJ2-7
clone_size: .

cdr3_aa: CASSTGTGGRGTDTQYF
cdr3_nt: TGTGCCAGTAGTACGGGGACAGGGGGTAGGGGCACAGATACGCAGTATTTT
cdr3_length: 17
d_call: TRBD1
v_call: TRBV19
j_call: TRBJ2-3
clone_size: .

cdr3_aa: CAWSRGGTLSQETQYF
cdr3_nt: TGTGCCTGGAGTCGGGGGGGGACCCTGAGCCAAGAGACCCAGTACTTC
cdr3_length: 16
d_call: TRBD2
v_call: TRBV30
j_call: TRBJ2-5
clone_size: .

cdr3_aa: CASSLGGRGLFEAFF
cdr3_nt: TGTGCCAGCAGTCTGGGGGGCAGGGGGCTTTTTGAAGCTTTCTTT
cdr3_length: 15
d_call: TRBD1
v_call: TRBV28
j_call: TRBJ1-1
clone_size: .

cdr3_aa: CASSLARLAGGGETQYF
cdr3_nt: TGTGCCAGCAGCTTAGCCCGGCTAGCGGGGGGCGGGGAGACCCAGTACTTC
cdr3_length: 17
d_call: TRBD2
v_call: TRBV7-2
j_call: TRBJ2-5
clone_size: .

cdr3_aa: CASSIGGNGPQHF
cdr3_nt: TGTGCCAGTAGTATAGGAGGTAACGGGCCCCAGCATTTT
cdr3_length: 13
d_call: .
v_call: TRBV19
j_call: TRBJ1-5
clone_size: .

cdr3_aa: CASSRQTRTDTQYF
cdr3_nt: TGTGCCAGCTCGCGACAGACAAGGACAGATACGCAGTATTTT
cdr3_length: 14
d_call: .
v_call: TRBV9
j_call: TRBJ2-3
clone_size: once

cdr3_aa: CASSLQTTATDTQYF
cdr3_nt: TGTGCCAGCAGTCTCCAGACGACAGCCACAGATACGCAGTATTTT
cdr3_length: 15
d_call: .
v_call: TRBV6-2/TRBV6-3
j_call: TRBJ2-3
clone_size: .

cdr3_aa: CASSWEGYGYTF
cdr3_nt: TGTGCCAGCAGCTGGGAGGGCTATGGCTACACCTTC
cdr3_length: 12
d_call: .
v_call: TRBV7-9
j_call: TRBJ1-2
clone_size: .

cdr3_aa: CASSLDTGTGAGNTIYF
cdr3_nt: TGTGCCAGCAGCTTAGACACCGGGACAGGGGCTGGAAACACCATATATTTT
cdr3_length: 17
d_call: TRBD1
v_call: TRBV11-2
j_call: TRBJ1-3
clone_size: many

cdr3_aa: CASSPMGTSGSREQFF
cdr3_nt: TGTGCCAGCAGCCCCATGGGGACTAGCGGGAGCCGAGAGCAGTTCTTC
cdr3_length: 16
d_call: TRBD2
v_call: TRBV3-1/TRBV3-2
j_call: TRBJ2-1
clone_size: large

cdr3_aa: CASSQTSGGSYEQYF
cdr3_nt: TGTGCCAGCAGTCAGACTAGCGGGGGTTCCTACGAGCAGTACTTC
cdr3_length: 15
d_call: TRBD2
v_call: TRBV6-5
j_call: TRBJ2-7
clone_size: .

cdr3_aa: CASSLTGPGQPQHF
cdr3_nt: TGTGCCAGCAGCCTAACAGGGCCGGGTCAGCCCCAGCATTTT
cdr3_length: 14
d_call: .
v_call: TRBV6-2/TRBV6-3
j_call: TRBJ1-5
clone_size: .

cdr3_aa: CASSQTGTARFYGYTF
cdr3_nt: TGTGCCAGCAGCCAAACCGGGACAGCTAGATTTTATGGCTACACCTTC
cdr3_length: 16
d_call: TRBD1
v_call: TRBV3-1/TRBV3-2
j_call: TRBJ1-2
clone_size: .

cdr3_aa: CASRLSGGPQYF
cdr3_nt: TGTGCCAGCAGGTTAAGCGGGGGGCCGCAGTATTTT
cdr3_length: 12
d_call: TRBD2
v_call: TRBV11-1
j_call: TRBJ2-3
clone_size: .

cdr3_aa: CASSSSGTGKEKLFF
cdr3_nt: TGTGCCAGCAGCAGCAGCGGGACAGGGAAGGAAAAACTGTTTTTT
cdr3_length: 15
d_call: TRBD1
v_call: TRBV6-2/TRBV6-3
j_call: TRBJ1-4
clone_size: .

cdr3_aa: CATSRVEPTYEQYF
cdr3_nt: TGTGCCACCAGCAGAGTGGAGCCCACCTACGAGCAGTACTTC
cdr3_length: 14
d_call: .
v_call: TRBV15
j_call: TRBJ2-7
clone_size: few

cdr3_aa: CAWSFTSTEAFF
cdr3_nt: TGTGCCTGGAGTTTTACCAGCACTGAAGCTTTCTTT
cdr3_length: 12
d_call: .
v_call: TRBV30
j_call: TRBJ1-1
clone_size: .

cdr3_aa: CASSPSLAGGPWETQYF
cdr3_nt: TGTGCCAGCAGCCCCAGTCTAGCGGGGGGGCCTTGGGAGACCCAGTACTTC
cdr3_length: 17
d_call: TRBD2
v_call: TRBV9
j_call: TRBJ2-5
clone_size: .

cdr3_aa: CASSLEASGSYNEQFF
cdr3_nt: TGCGCCAGCAGCTTGGAGGCTAGCGGCTCCTACAATGAGCAGTTCTTC
cdr3_length: 16
d_call: TRBD2
v_call: TRBV5-1
j_call: TRBJ2-1
clone_size: .

cdr3_aa: CAWRVQGWTEAFF
cdr3_nt: TGTGCCTGGAGGGTGCAGGGATGGACTGAAGCTTTCTTT
cdr3_length: 13
d_call: .
v_call: TRBV30
j_call: TRBJ1-1
clone_size: .

cdr3_aa: CASRPYRDTEAFF
cdr3_nt: TGTGCCAGCAGACCTTACAGGGACACTGAAGCTTTCTTT
cdr3_length: 13
d_call: .
v_call: TRBV19
j_call: TRBJ1-1
clone_size: once

cdr3_aa: CASSTGTVYNSPLHF
cdr3_nt: TGTGCCAGCAGCACTGGGACAGTATATAATTCACCCCTCCACTTT
cdr3_length: 15
d_call: TRBD1
v_call: TRBV5-8
j_call: TRBJ1-6
clone_size: .

cdr3_aa: CASSFGGSDTQYF
cdr3_nt: TGCGCCAGCAGCTTCGGGGGGTCAGATACGCAGTATTTT
cdr3_length: 13
d_call: TRBD2
v_call: TRBV5-1
j_call: TRBJ2-3
clone_size: .

cdr3_aa: CASSQDNAGGTEAFF
cdr3_nt: TGTGCCAGCAGCCAAGATAATGCGGGCGGCACTGAAGCTTTCTTT
cdr3_length: 15
d_call: .
v_call: TRBV14
j_call: TRBJ1-1
clone_size: .

cdr3_aa: CASSTVPGLISGNTIYF
cdr3_nt: TGTGCCAGCAGTACCGTCCCGGGACTGATTTCTGGAAACACCATATATTTT
cdr3_length: 17
d_call: .
v_call: TRBV27
j_call: TRBJ1-3
clone_size: .

cdr3_aa: CASRTGLAEAYNEQFF
cdr3_nt: TGTGCCAGCAGAACGGGACTAGCGGAAGCCTACAATGAGCAGTTCTTC
cdr3_length: 16
d_call: TRBD2
v_call: TRBV27
j_call: TRBJ2-1
clone_size: .

cdr3_aa: CASSTRTPMNTEAFF
cdr3_nt: TGTGCCAGCAGCACTCGGACACCCATGAACACTGAAGCTTTCTTT
cdr3_length: 15
d_call: .
v_call: TRBV4-2
j_call: TRBJ1-1
clone_size: .

cdr3_aa: CASSVGLAGEYEQYF
cdr3_nt: TGTGCCAGCAGCGTAGGCCTAGCGGGAGAATACGAGCAGTACTTC
cdr3_length: 15
d_call: TRBD2
v_call: TRBV9
j_call: TRBJ2-7
clone_size: .